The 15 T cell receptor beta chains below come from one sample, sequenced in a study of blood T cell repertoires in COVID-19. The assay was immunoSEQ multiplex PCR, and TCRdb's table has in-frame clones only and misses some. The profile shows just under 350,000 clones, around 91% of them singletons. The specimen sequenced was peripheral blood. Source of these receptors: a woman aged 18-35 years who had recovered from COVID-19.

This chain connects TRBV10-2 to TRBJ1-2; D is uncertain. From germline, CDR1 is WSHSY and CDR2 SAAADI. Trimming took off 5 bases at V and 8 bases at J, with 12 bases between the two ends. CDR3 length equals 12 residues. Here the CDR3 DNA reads TGCGCCAGCAGTTACCAGACCGGGGGCTACACCTTC. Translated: CASSYQTGGYTF.

Written as DNA, the CDR3 is TGCGCCAGCAGCGCCGGGACTAGCACGTACAATGAGCAGTTCTTC. It yields the protein CASSAGTSTYNEQFF. The chain is built from TRBV10-1 and TRBJ2-1; 9 bases are a match to TRBD2. V lost 6 bases, J lost 4 bases, and 7 bases stayed unmatched. This CDR3 has 15 residues. Germline V lookup: CDR1 WNHNN, CDR2 SYGVQD (reference sequence).

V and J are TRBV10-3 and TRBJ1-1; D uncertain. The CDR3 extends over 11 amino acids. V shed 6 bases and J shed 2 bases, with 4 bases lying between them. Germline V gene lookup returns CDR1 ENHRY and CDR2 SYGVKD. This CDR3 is CAIRYNTEAFF. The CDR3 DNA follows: TGTGCCATCAGATATAACACTGAAGCTTTCTTT.

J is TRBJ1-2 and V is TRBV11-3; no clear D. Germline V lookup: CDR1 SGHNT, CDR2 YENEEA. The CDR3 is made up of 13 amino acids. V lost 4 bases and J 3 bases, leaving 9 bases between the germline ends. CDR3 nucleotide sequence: TGTGCCAGCAGCTCCTCCCAGTACTATGGCTACACCTTC. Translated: CASSSSQYYGYTF.

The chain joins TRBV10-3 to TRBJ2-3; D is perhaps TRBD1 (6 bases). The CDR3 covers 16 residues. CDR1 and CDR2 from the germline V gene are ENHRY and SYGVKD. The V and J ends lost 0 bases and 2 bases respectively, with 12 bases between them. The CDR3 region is CAISESFRQDTDTQYF. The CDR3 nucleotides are TGTGCCATCAGTGAGTCCTTTAGACAGGACACAGATACGCAGTATTTT.

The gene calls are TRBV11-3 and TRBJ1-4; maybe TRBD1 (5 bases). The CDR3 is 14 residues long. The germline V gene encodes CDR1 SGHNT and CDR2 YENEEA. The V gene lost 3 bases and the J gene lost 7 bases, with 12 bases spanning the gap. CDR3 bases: TGTGCCAGCAGCTTGGGGCAACCCTTTGAAAAACTGTTTTTT. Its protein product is CASSLGQPFEKLFF.

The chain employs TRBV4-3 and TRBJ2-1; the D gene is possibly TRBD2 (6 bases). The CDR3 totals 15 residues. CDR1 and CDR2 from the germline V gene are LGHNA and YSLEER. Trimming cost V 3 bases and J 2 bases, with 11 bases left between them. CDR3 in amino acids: CASSQGRTPYNEQFF. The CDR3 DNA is TGCGCCAGCAGCCAGGGGAGGACCCCCTACAATGAGCAGTTCTTC.

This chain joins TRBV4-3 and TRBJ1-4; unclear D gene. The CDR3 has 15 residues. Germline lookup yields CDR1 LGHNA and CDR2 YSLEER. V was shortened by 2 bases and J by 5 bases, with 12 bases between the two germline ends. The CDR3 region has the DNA TGCGCCAGCAGCCAACGAGGGAGTGAAAATGAAAAACTGTTTTTT. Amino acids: CASSQRGSENEKLFF.

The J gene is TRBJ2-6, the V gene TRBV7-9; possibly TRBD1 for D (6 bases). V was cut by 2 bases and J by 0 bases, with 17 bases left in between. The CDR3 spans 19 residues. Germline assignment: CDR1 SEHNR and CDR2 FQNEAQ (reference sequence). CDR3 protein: CASSLLQGSPSSGANVLTF. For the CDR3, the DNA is TGTGCCAGCAGCTTACTTCAGGGGTCCCCAAGCTCTGGGGCCAACGTCCTGACTTTC.

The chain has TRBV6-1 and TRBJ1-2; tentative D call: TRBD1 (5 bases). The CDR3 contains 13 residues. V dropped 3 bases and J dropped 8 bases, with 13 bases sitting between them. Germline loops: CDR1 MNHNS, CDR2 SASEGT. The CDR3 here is CASSDSGPRGYTF. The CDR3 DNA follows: TGTGCCAGCAGTGATTCAGGGCCCCGAGGCTACACCTTC.

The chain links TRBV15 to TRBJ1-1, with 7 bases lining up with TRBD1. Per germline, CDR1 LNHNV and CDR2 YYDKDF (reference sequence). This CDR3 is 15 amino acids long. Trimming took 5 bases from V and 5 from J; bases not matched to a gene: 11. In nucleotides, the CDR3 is TGTGCCACCAGCGGCCGGGACAGCTATCCGACTGAAGCTTTCTTT. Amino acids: CATSGRDSYPTEAFF.

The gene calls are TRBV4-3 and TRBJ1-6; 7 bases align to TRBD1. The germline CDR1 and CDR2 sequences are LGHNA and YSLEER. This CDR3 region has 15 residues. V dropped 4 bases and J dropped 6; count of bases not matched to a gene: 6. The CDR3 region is CASSREGQSNSPLHF. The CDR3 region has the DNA TGCGCCAGCAGCCGAGAGGGACAGTCTAATTCACCCCTCCACTTT.

The CDR3 region has the DNA TGTGCCAGCAGTAACGGACAGGGTTTGGTAGAGACCCAGTACTTC. Amino acids: CASSNGQGLVETQYF. J is TRBJ2-5 and V is TRBV6-5, with TRBD1 matching over 8 bases. The CDR3 loop spans 15 amino acids. Looked up from germline, CDR1 is MNHEY and CDR2 is SVGAGI. J gave up 4 bases and V 5 bases, and 9 bases lay outside the gene matches.

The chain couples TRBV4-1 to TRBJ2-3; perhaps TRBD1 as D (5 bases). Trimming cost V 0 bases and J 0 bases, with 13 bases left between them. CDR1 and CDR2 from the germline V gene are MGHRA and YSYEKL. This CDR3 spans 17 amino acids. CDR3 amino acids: CASSQDSAGPSTDTQYF. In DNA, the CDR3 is TGCGCCAGCAGCCAAGATTCTGCAGGGCCAAGCACAGATACGCAGTATTTT.

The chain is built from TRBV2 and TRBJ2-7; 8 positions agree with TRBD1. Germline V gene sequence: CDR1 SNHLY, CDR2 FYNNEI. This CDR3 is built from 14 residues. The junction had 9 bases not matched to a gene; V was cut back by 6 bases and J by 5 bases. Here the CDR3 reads CASRTGEIWHEQYV. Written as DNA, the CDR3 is TGTGCCAGCAGGACAGGGGAAATATGGCACGAGCAGTACGTC.